These 22 T cell receptor beta chains were all obtained from the same sample, sequenced in a study of response to subunit inactivated influenza vaccine. TCRdb reprocessed the RT-PCR reads via MiXCR and lists one record per CDR3 protein. In the table there are about 520,000 distinct CDR3 sequences, around 25% of which are singletons. The source was CD4+ T cells sorted from PBMCs, collected less than 6 days after vaccination. These receptors all stem from a man aged 45-60 years who received an inactivated influenza vaccine.

The V gene is TRBV4-3, the J gene TRBJ2-7; weak D call: TRBD1 (6 bases). This CDR3 spans 15 amino acids. Germline CDR1 and CDR2: LGHNA and YSLEER. Trimming removed 3 bases at V and 2 bases at J, with 14 bases between. In nucleotides, the CDR3 is TGCGCCAGCAGCCAGAGACAGGAGCCCCCCTACGAGCAGTACTTC. It yields the protein CASSQRQEPPYEQYF.

This chain joins TRBV20-1 and TRBJ2-6; D is possibly TRBD1 (6 bases). This CDR3 comprises 14 residues. From germline, CDR1 is DFQATT and CDR2 SNEGSKA (reference sequence). Trimming stripped 6 bases from V and 2 bases from J, with 11 bases between. CDR3 sequence: CSAMRGTGANVLTF. The CDR3, as DNA: TGCAGTGCAATGAGGGGGACTGGGGCCAACGTCCTGACTTTC.

V is TRBV27 and J is TRBJ2-1; 10 bases are shared with TRBD2. Germline V gene sequence: CDR1 MNHEY, CDR2 SMNVEV (reference sequence). V trimming: 4 bases; J trimming: 6 bases; junction bases outside the gene matches: 6. CDR3 length equals 15 residues. CDR3 in DNA: TGTGCCAGCAGTTCCCCCAGCGGGAGGGGCAATGAGCAGTTCTTC. Translated: CASSSPSGRGNEQFF.

This sequence joins TRBV12-3 or TRBV12-4 and TRBJ2-1; D uncertain. This CDR3 has 13 residues. V lost 5 bases, J lost 14 bases, and 19 bases lay in between. This CDR3 is CASSLGPRDWEFF. The CDR3 DNA follows: TGTGCCAGCAGTCTTGGCCCTCGAGACTGGGAGTTCTTC.

This CDR3 is CASSSTLAASYNEQFF. CDR3 nucleotides: TGTGCCAGCAGTTCCACACTAGCGGCCTCCTACAATGAGCAGTTCTTC. The J gene is TRBJ2-1, the V gene TRBV6-2 or TRBV6-3; the match to TRBD2 covers 8 bases. CDR1 and CDR2 (germline): MNHEY, SVGEGT. CDR3 length: 16 residues. V shed 4 bases, J shed 0 bases, and the junction held 5 bases outside the gene matches.

This chain joins TRBV5-1 and TRBJ1-6, with D perhaps TRBD1 (5 bases). Germline V lookup: CDR1 SGHRS, CDR2 YFSETQ. This CDR3 has 17 amino acids. The ends were cut back, 4 bases at V and 0 bases at J, with 14 bases in the middle. The CDR3 nucleotides are TGCGCCAGCAGCCCGGCCCCAGGGAGCTCCTATAATTCACCCCTCCACTTT. Translation: CASSPAPGSSYNSPLHF.

The V call is TRBV21-1, the J call TRBJ2-5; the table's D gene call, TRBD1, was not cross checked with the DNA. TRBV21-1 is an annotated pseudogene. This CDR3 has 17 residues. CDR3 region: CASSQSWAGSQWETQYF. CDR3 in DNA: TGTGCCAGCAGCCAGAGCTGGGCAGGGTCGCAGTGGGAGACCCAGTACTTC.

V and J are TRBV12-3 or TRBV12-4 and TRBJ2-1; 10 bases are a match to TRBD2. CDR3 length: 15 residues. Unmatched junction bases numbered 11, after V lost 6 bases and J lost 9 bases. CDR3 protein: CASSSGLAAVGEQFF. In DNA, the CDR3 is TGTGCCAGCAGCTCCGGACTAGCGGCGGTGGGTGAGCAGTTCTTC.

The chain carries TRBV21-1 and TRBJ2-3; TRBD2, the table's D call, lacks a check against the DNA. TRBV21-1 has pseudogene status. The CDR3 consists of 14 residues. The CDR3 coding sequence is TGTGCCAGCAGGGCTTTGACTAGCGGGAATACGCAGTATTTT. It yields the protein CASRALTSGNTQYF.

The genes are TRBV18 and TRBJ1-6, with 7 bases aligning to TRBD1. Trimming at V came to 1 base and at J to 7 bases, leaving 4 bases not matched to a gene. Germline V gene lookup returns CDR1 KGHSH and CDR2 LQKENI. This CDR3 region has 15 residues. CDR3 residues: CASSPQGTANSPLHF. Here the CDR3 DNA reads TGTGCCAGCTCACCACAAGGGACAGCAAATTCACCCCTCCACTTT.

This chain connects TRBV7-8 to TRBJ2-7; 9 positions match TRBD1. The CDR3 consists of 15 residues. The trim removed 6 bases at V and 4 bases at J, leaving 10 bases unmatched. In germline, CDR1 is SGHVS, CDR2 FQNEAQ. The CDR3 DNA reads TGTGCCAGCAGGGTTACAGGGGGCTTGTTTTACGAGCAGTACTTC. It translates to CASRVTGGLFYEQYF.

This clonotype was detected a few times. The DNA for the CDR3 is TGCAGCGTCGACCCCACCCGAGAGACCCAGTACTTC. Translated, it gives CSVDPTRETQYF. The gene calls are TRBV29-1 and TRBJ2-5; D gene unclear. Trimming removed 6 bases at V and 4 bases at J, with 12 bases between. The CDR3 spans 12 residues. Germline CDR1 SQVTM, CDR2 ANQGSEA.

The gene calls are TRBV7-2 and TRBJ2-7; 7 bases line up with TRBD1. The CDR3 extends over 14 amino acids. J gave up 2 bases and V 5 bases, and 6 bases lay outside the gene matches. Per the germline V gene, CDR1 is SGHTA and CDR2 is FQGNSA. The CDR3 region has the DNA TGTGCCAGCAGCAAGGACAGGAACGCCTACGAGCAGTACTTC. This encodes CASSKDRNAYEQYF.

The chain uses TRBV21-1 and TRBJ2-5; TRBD1 was called by the table and not checked on the DNA. TRBV21-1 is deemed a pseudogene. There are 16 residues in the CDR3. The CDR3 spells CASRYGTAIFQETQYF. DNA of the CDR3: TGTGCCAGCAGGTACGGGACCGCAATTTTCCAAGAGACCCAGTACTTC.

The gene calls are TRBV3-1 and TRBJ1-5; TRBD1 might be the D (5 bases). Trimming left V 0 bases short and J 10 bases short, with 13 bases between. This CDR3 is built from 14 residues. Germline CDR1 is LGHDT and CDR2 is YNNKEL (reference sequence). Here the CDR3 DNA reads TGTGCCAGCAGCCAAGATGGGGCGGCCGGTCCCCAGCATTTT. It codes for CASSQDGAAGPQHF.

This clonotype was recorded at least ten times. V and J are TRBV5-1 and TRBJ2-1; 8 nucleotides match TRBD2. Germline loops: CDR1 SGHRS, CDR2 YFSETQ. Germline trimming cut 6 bases from V and 0 bases from J; bases unmatched to any gene: 17. The CDR3 is 19 amino acids. The CDR3 reads CASTKGLAPLRSSYNEQFF. The CDR3 DNA is TGCGCCAGCACCAAAGGACTAGCACCTTTAAGGAGCTCCTACAATGAGCAGTTCTTC.

The rearrangement links TRBV11-2 to TRBJ2-1; 8 bases are a match to TRBD2. From germline, CDR1 is SGHAT and CDR2 FQNNGV. The ends lost 2 bases at V and 8 bases at J; junction bases unmatched: 8. The CDR3 runs to 15 residues. CDR3 protein: CASSLISGNIHEQFF. As DNA, the CDR3 is TGTGCCAGCAGCTTAATTAGCGGGAACATCCATGAGCAGTTCTTC.

The chain combines TRBV28 with TRBJ1-4; TRBD1 is a possible D gene (5 bases). CDR1 is MDHEN and CDR2 is SYDVKM in the germline V gene. This CDR3 spans 13 amino acids. Trimming took 3 bases from V and 8 from J, leaving 10 bases between them. The DNA of the CDR3 is TGTGCCAGCAGTTTGGGAGGGGCCGAAAAACTGTTTTTT. It encodes CASSLGGAEKLFF.

This clonotype was counted a few times. J is TRBJ2-1 and V is TRBV6-2 or TRBV6-3; the D gene could be TRBD1 or TRBD2 (6 bases each). V was shortened by 6 bases and J by 5 bases, with 20 bases between the two germline ends. This CDR3 comprises 16 residues. CDR1 MNHEY and CDR2 SVGEGT come from the germline V gene. For the CDR3, the DNA is TGTGCCAGCAGGTTGGGGGGCGGACGGGCGCACAATGAGCAGTTCTTC. Protein: CASRLGGGRAHNEQFF.

The sample holds a few counts of this clonotype. The rearrangement joins TRBV10-3 to TRBJ1-1; D gene unclear. The length of the CDR3 is 14 residues. The V gene's germline CDR1 is ENHRY and CDR2 SYGVKD. Trimming cost V 2 bases and J 0 bases, with 7 bases left between them. CDR3 coding DNA: TGTGCCATCAGTGAGAAGTACATGAACACTGAAGCTTTCTTT. Its translation is CAISEKYMNTEAFF.

This clonotype was counted a few times. V is TRBV20-1 and J is TRBJ2-1; TRBD1 agrees at 8 bases. V trimming: 2 bases; J trimming: 2 bases; junction bases outside the gene matches: 5. Germline values: CDR1 DFQATT, CDR2 SNEGSKA (reference sequence). The CDR3 has 15 residues. CDR3 protein: CSARSGTGTYNEQFF. The CDR3 bases are TGCAGTGCTAGATCCGGGACAGGAACCTACAATGAGCAGTTCTTC.

The gene calls are TRBV4-2 and TRBJ2-2; 12 positions agree with TRBD1. CDR3 length: 18 amino acids. V lost 3 bases, J lost 2 bases, and 7 bases stayed unmatched. Germline CDR1 and CDR2: LGHNA and YNFKEQ. The CDR3 spells CASSQPGQGAQNTGELFF. In DNA form, the CDR3 reads TGTGCCAGCAGCCAGCCGGGACAGGGGGCGCAAAACACCGGGGAGCTGTTTTTT.